The present T cell receptor beta chain was sequenced within a study of cytomegalovirus exposure and HLA in healthy donors. Study conclusions and caveats: Being productive about 87% or about 30% of the time was typical of most TCR beta V segments in an earlier analysis. There were 150 to 200 TCR beta chains listed as cytomegalovirus-associated. An assumption of roughly uniform sequencing depth across donors underlay the presence/absence analyses.

Comments on this clone: Its specificity is not known.

The PCR ran on 60 Vbeta and 13 Jbeta primers. Per the original methods: Approximately 9.9 million of some 80 million unique TCR beta chains were shared, per a later count. TCRdb's copy holds only in-frame clones and misses some; the assay was immunoSEQ multiplex PCR. V, J and clone size derive from that table, while D and trimming were established from the DNA sequence. The table shows approximately 220,000 clones, with about 80% occurring only once. V gave up 6 bases and J gave up 1 base, with 14 bases separating them. In germline, CDR1 is SGHTS, CDR2 YDEGEE. The CDR3 is 15 residues long. The sequence came from a man between 18 and 29 years old in good health and CMV-seronegative. What was sequenced was PBMCs. This chain connects TRBV5-8 to TRBJ2-1, with D perhaps matching TRBD1 (5 bases). Written as DNA, the CDR3 is TGTGCCAGCACAAGTAGGGGTTCATCCTACAATGAGCAGTTCTTC. Protein: CASTSRGSSYNEQFF.